This TCR beta chain was retrieved from a study of blood T cell repertoires in COVID-19. Profiling relied on immunoSEQ multiplex PCR, and the TCRdb table lists in-frame clones only, not all of them. The top ten hold under 2.5% of the sample, which has 200,000 or so clones, more than 85% seen once. Germline V gives CDR1 SGHVS, CDR2 FNYEAQ. This CDR3 has 16 residues. The V gene end was trimmed by 5 bases and the J gene end by 0 bases; junction bases not matched to a gene: 7. The sequence was obtained from a man aged 35-49 years with active or convalescent COVID-19. What was sequenced was peripheral blood. The chain has TRBV7-6 and TRBJ2-3, with 8 bases fitting TRBD2. The CDR3 DNA reads TGTGCCAGCAGCACGAGCGGGAGTCTTAGCACAGATACGCAGTATTTT. Translated, it gives CASSTSGSLSTDTQYF.